What follows are 31 T cell receptor beta chains derived from one specimen sequenced in a study of T cells in Graves' hyperthyroidism and ophthalmopathy. Regions amplified from RNA transcripts were the TCR beta CDR3 regions. HTBI primers were the set used in a first-round RT-PCR of the TCR CDR3. TCRdb recomputed calls from the multiplex PCR reads with MiXCR, one row per CDR3 protein. The data hold over 700,000 distinct CDR3 sequences, with approximately 19% observed a single time. Sequencing used blood. The receptors originated from a woman in her 50s with Graves' hyperthyroidism that later progressed to Graves' ophthalmopathy.

The chain has TRBV2 and TRBJ1-2, with TRBD1 identical over 8 bases. V was pared by 8 bases and J by 0 bases, with 2 bases of the junction left unmatched. The CDR3 consists of 13 residues. Germline CDR1 reads SNHLY; CDR2 reads FYNNEI. The CDR3, as DNA: TGTGCCAGCGTGGACAGGGCTAACTATGGCTACACCTTC. Its protein product is CASVDRANYGYTF. The full variable domain, rest sourced from reference TRBV2 and TRBJ1-2, is EPEVTQTPSHQVTQMGQEVILRCVPISNHLYFYWYRQILGQKVEFLVSFYNNEISEKSEIFDDQFSVERPDGSNFTLKIRSTKLEDSAMYFCASVDRANYGYTFGSGTRLTVV.

This clonotype was detected ten times or more. This sequence joins TRBV2 and TRBJ2-7; perhaps D is TRBD1 or TRBD2 (5 bases each). Per germline, CDR1 SNHLY and CDR2 FYNNEI. CDR3 size: 15 residues. V lost 5 bases, J lost 2 bases, and 16 bases lay in between. This chain's CDR3 is CASSRGVGRTYEQYF. The CDR3 DNA reads as TGTGCCAGCAGTCGAGGGGTAGGCAGAACCTACGAGCAGTACTTC.

This clonotype was recorded many times. The chain carries TRBV7-2 and TRBJ2-7; D ambiguous. There are 15 residues in the CDR3. V lost 0 bases and J 3 bases, leaving 12 bases between the germline ends. The V gene's germline CDR1 is SGHTA and CDR2 FQGNSA. CDR3 bases: TGTGCCAGCAGCTTAGCGGCGACTGCGGACTACGAGCAGTACTTC. Residues: CASSLAATADYEQYF.

The rearrangement links TRBV5-1 to TRBJ1-2; possibly TRBD1 for D (5 bases). Trimming stripped 4 bases from V and 5 bases from J, with 18 bases between. This CDR3 has 15 amino acids. Germline V lookup: CDR1 SGHRS, CDR2 YFSETQ. CDR3 loop: CASSIGGTGDYGYTF. In DNA form, the CDR3 reads TGCGCCAGCAGCATTGGTGGAACGGGGGATTATGGCTACACCTTC.

This clonotype was seen a few times. V is TRBV12-3 or TRBV12-4 and J is TRBJ1-5; D may be TRBD1 (5 bases). V was trimmed by 3 bases and J by 9 bases, leaving 9 bases between them. The CDR3 sequence is 12 residues long. The CDR3 sequence: CASSLGGGPQHF. The CDR3 nucleotides are TGTGCCAGCAGTTTGGGGGGAGGGCCCCAGCATTTT.

This clonotype has a handful of counts. This chain connects TRBV7-3 to TRBJ1-5, with no clear D. The germline gives CDR1 SGHTA, CDR2 FQGTGA. Trimming took 8 bases from V and 4 from J, leaving 12 bases between them. The CDR3 sequence is 13 residues long. In DNA form, the CDR3 reads TGTGCCAGCGCCCCAGGTCCAAATCAGCCCCAGCATTTT. Translation gives CASAPGPNQPQHF.

V gene TRBV12-3 or TRBV12-4 combines with J gene TRBJ1-2; D is unclear. CDR3 size: 13 residues. The V end lost 2 bases, the J end lost 6 bases, and 10 bases lay between the germline ends. The CDR3: CASSLMRGHGYTF. CDR3 in DNA: TGTGCCAGCAGTTTAATGAGAGGTCATGGCTACACCTTC.

The V gene is TRBV2, the J gene TRBJ2-5; maybe TRBD1 (5 bases). This CDR3 comprises 14 residues. V was clipped by 5 bases and J by 2 bases, with 12 bases between them. Germline assignment: CDR1 SNHLY and CDR2 FYNNEI. The CDR3 loop is CASSSRRVQETQYF. CDR3 sequence (DNA): TGTGCCAGCAGTAGCCGCAGGGTACAAGAGACCCAGTACTTC.

This clonotype was detected many times. The chain joins TRBV5-1 to TRBJ2-5, with D tentatively TRBD1 (6 bases). The germline CDR1 and CDR2 sequences are SGHRS and YFSETQ. This CDR3 spans 15 amino acids. Trimming left V 4 bases short and J 0 bases short, with 13 bases between. CDR3 DNA sequence: TGCGCCAGCAGCACCAGTGACAGGTACCAAGAGACCCAGTACTTC. Encoded protein: CASSTSDRYQETQYF.

Ten or more counts support this clonotype. The V gene is TRBV12-3 or TRBV12-4, the J gene TRBJ2-1, with D perhaps TRBD1 (6 bases). The CDR3 is made up of 12 amino acids. The V and J ends lost 3 bases and 10 bases respectively, with 10 bases between them. The DNA for the CDR3 is TGTGCCAGCAGTTTGGACGACAGGGAGCAGTTCTTC. Amino acids: CASSLDDREQFF.

This clonotype was observed a handful of times. The chain has TRBV6-1 and TRBJ2-2; 9 nucleotides align to TRBD1. Unmatched junction bases numbered 4, after V lost 5 bases and J lost 6 bases. The CDR3 consists of 14 residues. Germline CDR1 reads MNHNS; CDR2 reads SASEGT. The CDR3 is CASSPDRGPGELFF. The CDR3 DNA reads as TGTGCCAGCAGTCCGGACAGGGGTCCCGGGGAGCTGTTTTTT.

This clonotype was seen repeatedly, ten times or more. This chain uses TRBV6-5 with TRBJ1-4, with D perhaps matching TRBD1 (5 bases). V was trimmed by 0 bases and J by 0 bases, leaving 5 bases between them. The CDR3 length is 15 residues. Germline CDR1 MNHEY, CDR2 SVGAGI. CDR3 protein: CASSYSGATNEKLFF. The DNA of the CDR3 is TGTGCCAGCAGTTACTCGGGGGCAACTAATGAAAAACTGTTTTTT.

The gene calls are TRBV4-1 and TRBJ2-7, with 8 bases aligning to TRBD1. V gave up 4 bases and J gave up 5 bases; unmatched junction bases: 7. The CDR3 extends over 14 amino acids. Germline CDR1 MGHRA, CDR2 YSYEKL. The CDR3 region is CASSRETGEDEQYF. CDR3 nucleotides: TGCGCCAGCAGCCGAGAGACAGGGGAAGACGAGCAGTACTTC.

This clonotype appeared many times. V is TRBV30 and J is TRBJ2-7, with TRBD1 identical over 8 bases. Germline values: CDR1 GTSNPN, CDR2 SVGIG (reference sequence). CDR3 length: 12 amino acids. With 4 bases clipped from V and 5 bases from J, the junction kept 4 bases outside the gene matches. DNA for the CDR3: TGTGCCTGGACGGACAGGGTGGACGAGCAGTACTTC. This gives the protein CAWTDRVDEQYF.

In the case of this clonotype: A read error may explain this, as a much larger clone is one base away. This rearrangement joins TRBV2 to TRBJ2-7; maybe TRBD2 (5 bases). In germline, CDR1 is SNHLY, CDR2 FYNNEI. The CDR3 covers 12 residues. This CDR3 reads CAISDAGWEQYF. The CDR3 DNA is TGTGCCATCAGTGATGCGGGTTGGGAGCAGTACTTC. Full variable domain (remainder filled in from reference TRBV2 and TRBJ2-7): EPEVTQTPSHQVTQMGQEVILRCVPISNHLYFYWYRQILGQKVEFLVSFYNNEISEKSEIFDDQFSVERPDGSNFTLKIRSTKLEDSAMYFCAISDAGWEQYFGPGTRLTVT.

This clonotype was recorded many times. The genes are TRBV3-1 and TRBJ2-3; perhaps TRBD1 as D (6 bases). CDR1 is LGHDT, CDR2 YNNKEL, per germline (reference sequence). The CDR3 is 14 amino acids. Trimming removed 0 bases from V and 5 bases from J, with 9 bases in between. The CDR3 region has the DNA TGTGCCAGCAGCCAAGAGAGGGGGATAGATACGCAGTATTTT. This gives the protein CASSQERGIDTQYF.

This clonotype was detected a few times. The rearrangement joins TRBV6-1 to TRBJ2-5; TRBD2 is a possible D gene (7 bases). This CDR3 has 15 amino acids. V was pared by 5 bases and J by 3 bases, with 16 bases between. Germline CDR1 and CDR2: MNHNS and SASEGT. This chain's CDR3 is CASSRGGPRKETQYF. CDR3 in DNA: TGTGCCAGCAGTAGGGGGGGACCCCGTAAAGAGACCCAGTACTTC.

This clonotype has more than one count but fewer than ten. The V and J genes are TRBV6-1 and TRBJ2-1, with 8 bases identical to TRBD1. V lost 6 bases to trimming and J lost 2 bases; unmatched junction nucleotides: 3. CDR3 size: 14 residues. Looked up from germline, CDR1 is MNHNS and CDR2 is SASEGT. In DNA, the CDR3 is TGTGCCAGCAGAAAGACAGGGGCCTACAATGAGCAGTTCTTC. Residues: CASRKTGAYNEQFF.

This clonotype was detected many times. The chain couples TRBV12-3 or TRBV12-4 to TRBJ2-1, with a possible D match to TRBD1 (5 bases). The CDR3 has 12 residues. Deletions cut 6 bases from V and 4 bases from J, with 7 bases between. The CDR3 spells CASRRGYNEQFF. The CDR3 bases are TGTGCCAGCAGAAGGGGTTACAATGAGCAGTTCTTC.

The CDR3 DNA reads as TGCGCCAGCAGCCAAGGGAAGACAGGGGAGGAGAGAAACTATGGCTACACCTTC. It translates to CASSQGKTGEERNYGYTF. This chain links TRBV4-1 with TRBJ1-2, with TRBD1 matching 8 bases. The trim removed 1 base at V and 2 bases at J, leaving 12 bases unmatched. CDR1 and CDR2 (germline): MGHRA, YSYEKL. This CDR3 spans 18 amino acids.

This clonotype was counted only a few times. The CDR3 coding sequence is TGCGCCAGCAGCTCAAGCCGATGGACTTCTTCCTCCTACAATGAGCAGTTCTTC. Amino acids: CASSSSRWTSSSYNEQFF. The chain carries TRBV4-1 and TRBJ2-1, with D possibly TRBD2 on 5 matching bases. CDR1 and CDR2 from the germline V gene are MGHRA and YSYEKL. The CDR3 sequence is 18 residues long. V gave up 5 bases and J gave up 0 bases, with 20 bases separating them.

A few counts support this clonotype. V is TRBV7-2 and J is TRBJ2-3, with 8 bases aligning to TRBD2. CDR3 length equals 17 residues. Germline loops: CDR1 SGHTA, CDR2 FQGNSA. V dropped 1 base and J dropped 1; count of bases not matched to a gene: 7. Here the CDR3 DNA reads TGTGCCAGCAGCTTAGAATCTACGGGGGGGGGCACAGATACGCAGTATTTT. Protein: CASSLESTGGGTDTQYF.

V and J are TRBV19 and TRBJ1-5; D gene unclear. The CDR3 contains 15 residues. Looked up from germline, CDR1 is LNHDA and CDR2 is SQIVND (reference sequence). The V and J ends lost 1 base and 4 bases respectively, with 11 bases between them. CDR3 sequence reads: CASSIVAMENQPQHF. In nucleotides, the CDR3 is TGTGCCAGTAGTATAGTGGCCATGGAGAATCAGCCCCAGCATTTT.

This clonotype was detected a few times. V is TRBV15 and J is TRBJ2-5; 9 bases line up with TRBD2. Unmatched junction bases numbered 6, after V lost 0 bases and J lost 4 bases. The germline V gene has CDR1 LNHNV and CDR2 YYDKDF (reference sequence). This CDR3 is 16 amino acids long. The DNA of the CDR3 is TGTGCCACCAGCAGAGATCTCGCGGGGGGGGCAGAGACCCAGTACTTC. This sequence encodes CATSRDLAGGAETQYF.

Ten or more counts support this clonotype. J is TRBJ2-7 and V is TRBV7-3; D is perhaps TRBD1 (6 bases). Between the trimmed V and J ends, which lost 5 bases and 6 bases, there was a span of 20 bases. CDR3 size: 15 residues. Germline loops: CDR1 SGHTA, CDR2 FQGTGA. The CDR3 bases are TGTGCCAGCAGCCCTACTCCGACAGGTTACGGCGAGCAGTACTTC. Translating it yields CASSPTPTGYGEQYF.

This clonotype was counted at least ten times. The chain recombines TRBV3-1 with TRBJ2-3; TRBD2 might be the D (7 bases). Germline V gene sequence: CDR1 LGHDT, CDR2 YNNKEL (reference sequence). The V end was cut by 7 bases, the J end by 0 bases, with 14 bases between. CDR3 size: 15 residues. The CDR3 reads CASTPRGASTDTQYF. Written as DNA, the CDR3 is TGTGCCAGCACCCCCCGGGGGGCTAGCACAGATACGCAGTATTTT.

Many counts were recorded for this clonotype. The V call is TRBV7-9, the J call TRBJ2-2; D is unclear. Germline V lookup: CDR1 SEHNR, CDR2 FQNEAQ (reference sequence). The CDR3 covers 15 residues. V lost 5 bases to trimming and J lost 5 bases, with 15 bases between them. This CDR3 is CASSARQPSTGELFF. The DNA for the CDR3 is TGTGCCAGCAGCGCCCGACAACCCAGTACCGGGGAGCTGTTTTTT.

At least ten counts were recorded for this clonotype. The chain recombines TRBV2 with TRBJ2-1; TRBD2 might be the D (6 bases). Trimming removed 6 bases at V and 7 bases at J, with 16 bases between. The germline V gene encodes CDR1 SNHLY and CDR2 FYNNEI. This CDR3 is 14 amino acids long. The CDR3, as DNA: TGTGCCAGCAGCGTTGAAAGGAGGGCGAATGAGCAGTTCTTC. Translating gives CASSVERRANEQFF.

This clonotype has a count of ten or more. CDR3 nucleotides: TGTGCCAGCGCCCACGGGGGAGGTCAGCCCCAGCATTTT. Amino acid sequence: CASAHGGGQPQHF. V usage is TRBV2 and J usage is TRBJ1-5, with D perhaps matching TRBD1 (5 bases). Germline assignment: CDR1 SNHLY and CDR2 FYNNEI. V was shortened by 8 bases and J by 6 bases, with 14 bases between the two germline ends. The CDR3 extends over 13 amino acids.

The rearrangement joins TRBV19 to TRBJ2-2; a weak D match, TRBD2 (5 bases). CDR1 LNHDA and CDR2 SQIVND come from the germline V gene (reference sequence). This CDR3 is built from 15 residues. The ends were cut back, 4 bases at V and 1 base at J, with 10 bases in the middle. CDR3 bases: TGTGCCAGTAGTAGAGGGCCGCAGAACACCGGGGAGCTGTTTTTT. Translating gives CASSRGPQNTGELFF.

This clonotype was picked up many times. This chain joins TRBV7-3 and TRBJ2-3, with D possibly matching TRBD2 (7 bases). Trimming left V 4 bases short and J 3 bases short, with 17 bases between. The CDR3 has 16 amino acids. Germline values: CDR1 SGHTA, CDR2 FQGTGA. CDR3 DNA: TGTGCCAGCAGCTCGCTGGCGGGGGCGTTAACAGATACGCAGTATTTT. It codes for CASSSLAGALTDTQYF.